This T cell receptor beta chain was retrieved from a study of blood T cell repertoires in COVID-19. The germline CDR1 and CDR2 sequences are MDHEN and SYDVKM. This CDR3 is 11 amino acids long. The V end was cut by 1 base, the J end by 9 bases, with 4 bases between. There are a few counts of this clone. TCRdb's copy holds only in-frame clones and misses some; the assay was immunoSEQ multiplex PCR. In the table there are about 150,000 clones, over 80% of which are singletons. V usage is TRBV28 and J usage is TRBJ2-1; D remains ambiguous. This sequence originates from an older man who had been exposed to COVID-19. The sequenced sample consisted of PBMCs or T cells enriched from blood (not recorded which). The CDR3 nucleotides read TGTGCCAGCAGTTTATCGAGTGAGCAGTTCTTC. Protein product: CASSLSSEQFF. Based on the CDR3 plus reference TRBV28 and TRBJ2-1, the full variable domain is DVKVTQSSRYLVKRTGEKVFLECVQDMDHENMFWYRQDPGLGLRLIYFSYDVKMKEKGDIPEGYSVSREKKERFSLILESASTNQTSMYLCASSLSSEQFFGPGTRLTVL.